This TCR beta chain was identified during a study of T cells after yellow fever vaccination (dated by TCRdb to between 2017 and 2020). With respect to the entire study: Libraries from fractions with low cell numbers were prepared with the SMART-Seq v4 Ultra Low Input RNA kit. Blood was drawn at multiple timepoints before and after primary and secondary immunization, with bulk PBMC replicates and cell subsets isolated. Two healthy male donors, one aged 18 to 29 and one aged 30 to 40 years, were included in the cohort. To track T-cell clones before and after primary and booster YFV17D yellow fever vaccination, bulk TCR alpha and beta repertoires were sequenced longitudinally. On the study overall, not on this receptor specifically: After the booster, most clones that had expanded after primary vaccination were detected again (roughly 96% of CD4 and under 90% of CD8), suggesting broad maintenance of memory. FACS-sorted repertoires could contain abundant contaminating clonotypes from the bulk population, so computational filtering was required. The secondary T-cell response was weaker than the primary response but faster, peaking on day 5 instead of day 15. A small share of clonotypes occurred in both CD4 and CD8 compartments, likely arising from convergent recombination. Because the study included only two donors, the extent to which the findings can be generalized is limited.

Looking up the germline V gene yields CDR1 MDHEN and CDR2 SYDVKM. Trimming takes 5 bases off V and 3 bases off J; junction bases not matched to a gene: 4. From the cysteine through the valine, the CDR3 covers 13 amino acids. The DNA shown is the 39-base CDR3, in frame from base 1. The treatment or condition label, read with the paper, signifies: live attenuated yellow fever vaccine strain. At each blood-draw timepoint, two biological replicates of bulk PBMCs were collected. A standard Ficoll-Paque protocol was used to isolate PBMCs from peripheral blood. RNA was extracted with TriZol from bulk PBMCs, CD4 and CD8 fractions, and dextramer-positive and dextramer-negative fractions. Sequencing took place on an Illumina NovaSeq 6000. TCR cDNA was synthesized by 5'RACE template switching, which introduced a universal primer site and unique molecular identifiers. Priming for cDNA synthesis came from both the TCR alpha and TCR beta constant segments. Library amplification involved two PCR steps, and the second step added sample barcodes and sequencing adapters. Sequencing of libraries was done on Illumina HiSeq 2500 (2x100 bp) or NovaSeq (2x150 bp). Processing in the source paper ran as follows. Demultiplexing of reads and collapsing into UMI consensus sequences were performed with MIGEC, and V(D)J alignment was carried out with MiXCR. Clonotypes responding to the vaccine were identified with edgeR on replicate PBMC samples, with the criteria of FDR below 0.01 and a log2 fold change above 5 up to day 15. Each bulk clonotype was labeled CD4 or CD8 based on which sequenced repertoire, CD4 or CD8, contained the clonotype at higher abundance. Through fastp at Q25 and MiXCR, TCRdb rebuilt clones from the public reads, retaining in-frame beta chains. Identical CDR3 proteins give one entry, which carries the most common genes and DNA. The V and J calls were not made by the authors but by TCRdb's processing. This sample holds 300,000 to 350,000 distinct CDR3 sequences; 3% to 4.5% were observed only once. In total, the top ten clones hold 20% to 25% of the sample.

Details on this clonotype: It lacks a known antigen. It has no much larger one-base neighbor in the sample; base qualities were not kept.

This specimen consisted of PBMCs, obtained 5 days after the yellow fever booster vaccination. The clonotype comes from a man between 18 and 35 years old who received the YFV17D yellow fever vaccine. The chain couples TRBV28 to TRBJ2-7; 7 bases in the junction line up with TRBD1. CDR3 sequence: CASSNRGRYEQYV. The nucleotide sequence is given as TGTGCCAGCAGTAACAGGGGACGCTACGAGCAGTACGTC.